The next 18 T cell receptor beta chains were all read from a single sample in a study of shared clonotypes between healthy human individuals. This table comes from immunoSEQ multiplex PCR, and its TCRdb copy is limited to in-frame clones, with some not included. The sample has 2 million to 2.5 million clones, 85% to 95% seen once; the top ten hold 0.39%. The sequenced material came from naive CD4+ T cells from PBMCs. Noted subset: CD45RA+ positively selected. These receptors originate from a man aged 18 to 29 in good health. Some clones in this sample may be carry-over from other donors' samples.

The chain recombines TRBV11-2 with TRBJ2-7, with D possibly being TRBD2 (6 bases). The ends were cut back, 5 bases at V and 1 base at J, with 18 bases in the middle. CDR3 length equals 16 residues. CDR1 is SGHAT, CDR2 FQNNGV, per germline. CDR3 DNA: TGTGCCAGCAGCCCTCTTGGCGGGAAGGTTTCCTACGAGCAGTACTTC. The encoded protein is CASSPLGGKVSYEQYF. The full variable domain, rest sourced from reference TRBV11-2 and TRBJ2-7, is EAGVAQSPRYKIIEKRQSVAFWCNPISGHATLYWYQQILGQGPKLLIQFQNNGVVDDSQLPKDRFSAERLKGVDSTLKIQPAKLEDSAVYLCASSPLGGKVSYEQYFGPGTRLTVT.

The chain joins TRBV5-1 to TRBJ2-6, with D maybe TRBD1 (6 bases). The CDR3 has 20 amino acids. The germline V gene has CDR1 SGHRS and CDR2 YFSETQ. Trimming pared 2 bases from V and 0 bases from J, leaving 21 bases between. CDR3 region: CASSLGGRGALPSGANVLTF. The DNA of the CDR3 is TGCGCCAGCAGCTTAGGGGGACGAGGGGCTCTACCCTCTGGGGCCAACGTCCTGACTTTC.

Note on this clone: Other DNA sequences in this specimen translate into the identical CDR3. V is TRBV9 and J is TRBJ2-3; no clear D. The CDR3 has 12 residues. The V end lost 1 base, the J end lost 0 bases, and 0 bases lay between the germline ends. Looked up from germline, CDR1 is SGDLS and CDR2 is YYNGEE. CDR3 bases: TGTGCCAGCAGCGTAAGCACAGATACGCAGTATTTT. This sequence encodes CASSVSTDTQYF.

This CDR3 reads CATSSRGPANYGYTF. CDR3 DNA sequence: TGTGCCACCAGCAGCCGGGGGCCGGCTAACTATGGCTACACCTTC. The rearrangement uses TRBV15 and TRBJ1-2, with a tentative D call TRBD1 (6 bases). The CDR3 runs to 15 residues. Looked up from germline, CDR1 is LNHNV and CDR2 is YYDKDF (reference sequence). V was pared by 3 bases and J by 0 bases, with 11 bases between.

Note on this clone: The sample carries other DNA sequences with the same CDR3. The chain couples TRBV2 to TRBJ1-1, with TRBD1 as a possible D gene (5 bases). Trimming shortened V by 4 bases and J by 2 bases, and 11 bases separated the two germline ends. The V gene's germline CDR1 is SNHLY and CDR2 FYNNEI. The CDR3 sequence is 14 residues long. DNA for the CDR3: TGTGCCAGCAGTGGGCAGGGAGGAAACACTGAAGCTTTCTTT. Amino acids: CASSGQGGNTEAFF.

This chain links TRBV28 with TRBJ2-7; D remains unclear. Germline CDR1 and CDR2: MDHEN and SYDVKM. This CDR3 region has 13 residues. Trimming shortened V by 5 bases and J by 4 bases, and 12 bases separated the two germline ends. In DNA, the CDR3 is TGTGCCAGCAGTATCTCTACAGATTACGAGCAGTACTTC. This gives the protein CASSISTDYEQYF.

This sequence joins TRBV28 and TRBJ1-5, with D perhaps matching TRBD1 (5 bases). The germline CDR1 and CDR2 sequences are MDHEN and SYDVKM. The V gene lost 4 bases and the J gene lost 7 bases, with 14 bases spanning the gap. The CDR3 consists of 14 residues. In DNA, the CDR3 is TGTGCCAGCAGTTCCCCCGGGGACGGACAGCCCCAGCATTTT. Its translation is CASSSPGDGQPQHF. Supplemented by reference TRBV28 and TRBJ1-5, the full variable domain reads DVKVTQSSRYLVKRTGEKVFLECVQDMDHENMFWYRQDPGLGLRLIYFSYDVKMKEKGDIPEGYSVSREKKERFSLILESASTNQTSMYLCASSSPGDGQPQHFGDGTRLSIL.

J is TRBJ2-1 and V is TRBV6-1; unclear D gene. Germline loops: CDR1 MNHNS, CDR2 SASEGT. The CDR3 length is 14 residues. Trimming stripped 6 bases from V and 0 bases from J, with 9 bases between. CDR3 loop: CASRARASYNEQFF. As DNA, the CDR3 is TGTGCCAGCAGAGCCCGGGCCTCCTACAATGAGCAGTTCTTC.

This chain connects TRBV7-9 to TRBJ2-2; D gene unclear. The CDR3 sequence is 13 residues long. Between the trimmed V and J ends, which lost 10 bases and 8 bases, there was a span of 17 bases. Germline CDR1 and CDR2: SEHNR and FQNEAQ (reference sequence). The CDR3 nucleotides are TGTGCCAACTCCAGGCACGGGCAAGGGGAGCTGTTTTTT. This encodes CANSRHGQGELFF.

This clone was detected a few times. The chain is built from TRBV19 and TRBJ2-7; perhaps TRBD2 as D (6 bases). CDR1 is LNHDA and CDR2 is SQIVND in the germline V gene (reference sequence). V shed 4 bases and J shed 10 bases, with 20 bases lying between them. This CDR3 has 14 residues. In DNA form, the CDR3 reads TGTGCCAGTAGTAACGCCGCGACTCGGGGGACTCAGTACTTC. Translated, it gives CASSNAATRGTQYF.

V usage is TRBV27 and J usage is TRBJ1-1; D is possibly TRBD1 (5 bases). The V end was cut by 0 bases, the J end by 6 bases, with 17 bases between. This CDR3 region has 16 residues. Germline V gene lookup returns CDR1 MNHEY and CDR2 SMNVEV (reference sequence). Here the CDR3 DNA reads TGTGCCAGCAGTTTATCGATCGGGGCACGGGGCGCTGAAGCTTTCTTT. Encoded protein: CASSLSIGARGAEAFF.

This sequence joins TRBV6-1 and TRBJ1-5, with 10 bases lining up with TRBD1. The CDR3 totals 19 residues. Trimming at V came to 4 bases and at J to 0 bases, leaving 12 bases not matched to a gene. Germline V CDR1 and CDR2: MNHNS, SASEGT. This CDR3 is CASSGRDRGLLYSNQPQHF. The CDR3 DNA is TGTGCCAGCAGTGGCCGGGACAGGGGACTACTTTATAGCAATCAGCCCCAGCATTTT.

The table lists this clone with a few counts. The chain carries TRBV2 and TRBJ1-5; D is possibly TRBD1 (5 bases). V lost 6 bases and J 3 bases, leaving 12 bases between the germline ends. The CDR3 covers 14 residues. Germline V gene lookup returns CDR1 SNHLY and CDR2 FYNNEI. CDR3 protein: CASSVDSYNQPQHF. The CDR3, as DNA: TGTGCCAGCAGCGTAGACAGCTACAATCAGCCCCAGCATTTT. Using reference TRBV2 and TRBJ1-5 for the parts outside the CDR3, the full variable domain is EPEVTQTPSHQVTQMGQEVILRCVPISNHLYFYWYRQILGQKVEFLVSFYNNEISEKSEIFDDQFSVERPDGSNFTLKIRSTKLEDSAMYFCASSVDSYNQPQHFGDGTRLSIL.

The chain is built from TRBV15 and TRBJ1-4; D unresolved. CDR1 is LNHNV and CDR2 is YYDKDF in the germline V gene (reference sequence). CDR3 length equals 15 residues. Trimming cost V 5 bases and J 7 bases, with 17 bases left between them. The CDR3, as DNA: TGTGCCACCAGCCGACCGCCGGGAGCGGGTGAAAAACTGTTTTTT. The encoded protein is CATSRPPGAGEKLFF. Filled out from reference TRBV15 and TRBJ1-4, the complete variable domain reads DAMVIQNPRYQVTQFGKPVTLSCSQTLNHNVMYWYQQKSSQAPKLLFHYYDKDFNNEADTPDNFQSRRPNTSFCFLDIRSPGLGDTAMYLCATSRPPGAGEKLFFGSGTQLSVL.

The genes are TRBV2 and TRBJ2-1; D is undetermined. Germline V lookup: CDR1 SNHLY, CDR2 FYNNEI. The ends were cut back, 8 bases at V and 6 bases at J, with 14 bases in the middle. This CDR3 spans 13 amino acids. The CDR3 bases are TGTGCCAGCGTCGTCGGCGGCCGCAATGAGCAGTTCTTC. It is translated as CASVVGGRNEQFF.

V is TRBV18 and J is TRBJ2-7; a weak D match, TRBD2 (5 bases). Trimming took off 1 base at V and 2 bases at J, with 12 bases between the two ends. The CDR3 has 15 amino acids. Germline lookup yields CDR1 KGHSH and CDR2 LQKENI. CDR3 nucleotide sequence: TGTGCCAGCTCACCACGAACTAGGAATCCCTACGAGCAGTACTTC. It translates to CASSPRTRNPYEQYF.

The V and J genes are TRBV6-1 and TRBJ2-3; TRBD1 agrees at 7 bases. Trimming took 2 bases from V and 5 from J; bases not matched to a gene: 4. The CDR3 consists of 14 residues. CDR1 is MNHNS, CDR2 SASEGT, per germline. In DNA form, the CDR3 reads TGTGCCAGCAGTGAAAGGGCAGGGGGAGATACGCAGTATTTT. Its translation is CASSERAGGDTQYF.

This sequence joins TRBV9 and TRBJ2-5, with D tentatively TRBD1 (6 bases). Germline values: CDR1 SGDLS, CDR2 YYNGEE. This CDR3 comprises 13 residues. V gave up 2 bases and J gave up 5 bases, with 10 bases separating them. CDR3 region: CASSVDSLETQYF. In nucleotides, the CDR3 is TGTGCCAGCAGCGTGGACAGTTTGGAGACCCAGTACTTC. Using reference TRBV9 and TRBJ2-5 for the parts outside the CDR3, the full variable domain is DSGVTQTPKHLITATGQRVTLRCSPRSGDLSVYWYQQSLDQGLQFLIQYYNGEERAKGNILERFSAQQFPDLHSELNLSSLELGDSALYFCASSVDSLETQYFGPGTRLLVL.